This TCR beta chain was obtained from a study of shared clonotypes between healthy human individuals. The overall study: Per donor, CD8 memory used one plate, CD8 naive used two, CD4 memory used three and CD4 naive used three.

Evenly divided among several immunoSEQ plates was the genomic DNA of each subset. Method: immunoSEQ multiplex PCR; TCRdb's copy keeps in-frame clones and lacks some. The sample includes about 2.4 million clones, approximately 92% of them seen just once. Material for sequencing was naive CD4+ T cells sorted from blood. Documented subset: CD45RA+ positively selected. This receptor was identified in a young man in good health.

CDR3: CASSEQGVDEQYF. The CDR3 coding sequence is TGTGCCAGCAGTGAACAGGGTGTGGACGAGCAGTACTTC. The V and J genes are TRBV6-5 and TRBJ2-7; the D gene is possibly TRBD1 (6 bases). Germline V gives CDR1 MNHEY, CDR2 SVGAGI. V lost 5 bases to trimming and J lost 5 bases, with 13 bases between them. The CDR3 contains 13 residues.